The clone carrying this TCR beta chain was seen ten or more times. What it binds is not known. The data were taken from a study of neurological immune-mediated disorders. General study findings and limits: The greatest TCR clonal expansion occurred in HTLV-1-associated myelopathy and the least in multiple sclerosis, which fell below healthy controls. The study found no CDR3 amino acid sequences shared by expanded clones across subjects, suggesting private repertoires in all groups.

5'RACE with 10-nucleotide random UMIs generated the cDNA. MiXCR, run by TCRdb on the 5' RACE reads, gives a single entry per CDR3 protein. The table includes 75,000 to 90,000 distinct CDR3 sequences, about a tenth detected once. Germline CDR1 and CDR2: SNHLY and FYNNEI. CDR3 length: 12 residues. Germline trimming cut 6 bases from V and 9 bases from J; bases unmatched to any gene: 4. Preparation of the unsorted libraries drew on 2 million PBMCs stored at -80 C. The rearrangement links TRBV2 to TRBJ2-1, with 8 bases identical to TRBD1. This TCR came from a man aged 40-50 years in good health. What was sequenced was PBMCs. The CDR3, as DNA: TGTGCCAGCAGCTTACAGGGGGGTGAGCAGTTCTTC. Its translation: CASSLQGGEQFF.